There are many counts of the clone carrying this T cell receptor beta chain. Antigen unknown. A second PCR of 7 to 11 cycles used a sample-barcoded 5' primer and a J-beta primer mix. TCRdb fed the 5' RACE reads into MiXCR, producing one record per CDR3 protein. The table includes 1.5 million to 2 million distinct CDR3 sequences, approximately 28% detected once. The CDR3 is 15 residues long. The V and J ends lost 1 base and 0 bases respectively, with 7 bases between them. Germline CDR1 SGHTA, CDR2 FQGNSA. This sample was included in a study of blood T cells in healthy people across ages. Overall study results and limits: There was a strong correlation between TCR beta diversity and naive T cell percentage. The donors' CMV status was not determined, possibly confounding changes in expanded clonotypes. Per million T cells, the diversity of TCR beta decreased roughly linearly as age advanced.

Total RNA, at least 5 micrograms per sample, came from PBMCs. The genes are TRBV7-2 and TRBJ2-4; no definite D call. The sequence was obtained from a woman in her 30s in good health. What was sequenced was blood. CDR3 amino acids: CASSLEVQAKNIQYF. The CDR3 DNA sequence: TGTGCCAGCAGCTTAGAGGTACAAGCCAAAAACATTCAGTACTTC.